Listed below are T cell receptor beta chains from one sample, sequenced in a study of blood T cell repertoires in COVID-19. Sequencing was performed with immunoSEQ multiplex PCR; in TCRdb, only in-frame clones are kept and a portion is missing. The table has tens of thousands of clones, around 80% seen once. The sample comprised peripheral blood. These receptors originate from a human donor in a cohort sampled during active COVID-19. Both conserved end residues are part of each CDR3. The order of the fields is J gene, V gene, CDR3 protein.

j_call: TRBJ2-7
v_call: TRBV7-8
cdr3_aa: CASSLSGRGTKQYF

j_call: TRBJ2-3
v_call: TRBV28
cdr3_aa: CASSLANRVGGTDTQYF

j_call: TRBJ1-4
v_call: TRBV10-3
cdr3_aa: CAISRQGLPNEKLFF

j_call: TRBJ2-7
v_call: TRBV29-1
cdr3_aa: CSVGSGARSYEQYF

j_call: TRBJ1-2
v_call: TRBV29-1
cdr3_aa: CSVKSRRGYGYTF

j_call: TRBJ2-7
v_call: TRBV5-1
cdr3_aa: CASSLEGQGFYEQYF

j_call: TRBJ2-1
v_call: TRBV9
cdr3_aa: CASSVSPLIQTYEQFF

j_call: TRBJ1-2
v_call: TRBV3-1/TRBV3-2
cdr3_aa: CASSPRTDLYGYTF

j_call: TRBJ1-3
v_call: TRBV29-1
cdr3_aa: CSVESRQGNTIYF

j_call: TRBJ2-5
v_call: TRBV6-1
cdr3_aa: CASSEIKRGLGGETQYF

j_call: TRBJ2-7
v_call: TRBV27
cdr3_aa: CASRTRGIGDYEQYF

j_call: TRBJ2-1
v_call: TRBV4-2
cdr3_aa: CASSQAGGRYNEQFF

j_call: TRBJ2-7
v_call: TRBV30
cdr3_aa: CAWRDRGQPRGSYEQYF

j_call: TRBJ2-5
v_call: TRBV7-9
cdr3_aa: CASSLSTSGGRETQYF

j_call: TRBJ1-2
v_call: TRBV29-1
cdr3_aa: CSVEIPGGANYGYTF

j_call: TRBJ2-3
v_call: TRBV2
cdr3_aa: CASRFPRLAGGLASSTDTQYF

j_call: TRBJ1-2
v_call: TRBV7-9
cdr3_aa: CASSLGTGDYGYTF

j_call: TRBJ1-2
v_call: TRBV27
cdr3_aa: CASSRERPIFGYGYTF

j_call: TRBJ2-7
v_call: TRBV7-9
cdr3_aa: CASSLAARRGSYEQYF

j_call: TRBJ1-6
v_call: TRBV27
cdr3_aa: CASKERGGAYNSPLHF

j_call: TRBJ2-2
v_call: TRBV6-1
cdr3_aa: CASSEQRRSTGELFF

j_call: TRBJ2-5
v_call: TRBV5-1
cdr3_aa: CASSPEFGDAQETQYF

j_call: TRBJ2-7
v_call: TRBV5-1
cdr3_aa: CASSPGTGADDEQYF

j_call: TRBJ2-3
v_call: TRBV4-1
cdr3_aa: CASSQNSGGAVNTQYF